This T cell receptor beta chain originates from a study of cytomegalovirus exposure and HLA in healthy donors. Trimming cost V 0 bases and J 4 bases, with 13 bases left between them. Germline lookup yields CDR1 SGHRS and CDR2 YFSETQ. The CDR3 has 16 residues. Whole-study findings and limits: Differences between HLA loci emerged in a later analysis of TCR association rates, with DRB1 most and HLA-C fewest. In a later analysis, compared with equally common non-associated chains, HLA-associated beta chains were more expanded.

Details on this clone: Its target is unknown.

With 60 Vbeta and 13 Jbeta primers, the PCR was carried out. Some clones are missing from TCRdb's copy, which holds only in-frame ones; the method was immunoSEQ multiplex PCR. Among approximately 110,000 clones listed, more than 75% were seen once. Material: PBMCs. The chain couples TRBV5-1 to TRBJ1-4; D gene ambiguous. This receptor was taken from a woman aged 55-70 years in good health and CMV-seropositive. The CDR3 nucleotides read TGCGCCAGCAGCTTGGCCCCTGGGAGCCGTAATGAAAAACTGTTTTTT. Amino acids: CASSLAPGSRNEKLFF.